This TCR beta chain derives from a study of T cells in Graves' hyperthyroidism and ophthalmopathy. The study, taken as a whole, reports: Blood also contained most expanded thyroid clonotypes above 0.001.

There were TCR beta CDR3 regions amplified from RNA transcripts. The TCR CDR3 was amplified in a first-round RT-PCR using the HTBI primer set. TCRdb reprocessed the multiplex PCR reads via MiXCR and lists one record per CDR3 protein. The sample carries hundreds of thousands of distinct CDR3 sequences, 25% to 30% recorded once. This clonotype was found many times. Its specificity is unknown. The V gene lost 1 base and the J gene lost 0 bases, with 6 bases spanning the gap. The CDR3 covers 14 residues. The rearrangement joins TRBV12-3 or TRBV12-4 to TRBJ1-1; no clear D gene. Sequences were obtained from blood. This clonotype was sampled from a man aged 40-49 years with Graves' hyperthyroidism that later progressed to Graves' ophthalmopathy. Written as DNA, the CDR3 is TGTGCCAGCAGTTTAGGAGGCATGAACACTGAAGCTTTCTTT. As protein: CASSLGGMNTEAFF.